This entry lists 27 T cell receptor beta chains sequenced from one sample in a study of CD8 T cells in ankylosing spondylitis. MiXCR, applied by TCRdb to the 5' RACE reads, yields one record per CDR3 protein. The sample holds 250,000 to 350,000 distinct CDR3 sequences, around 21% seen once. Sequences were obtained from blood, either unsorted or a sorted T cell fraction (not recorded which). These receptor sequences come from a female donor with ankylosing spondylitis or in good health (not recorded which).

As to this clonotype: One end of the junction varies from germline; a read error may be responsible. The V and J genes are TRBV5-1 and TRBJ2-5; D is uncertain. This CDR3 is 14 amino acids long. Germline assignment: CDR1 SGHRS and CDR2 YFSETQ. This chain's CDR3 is CASSLAGAQETKYF. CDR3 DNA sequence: TGCGCCAGCAGCTTGGCTGGAGCGCAAGAGACCAAGTACTTC.

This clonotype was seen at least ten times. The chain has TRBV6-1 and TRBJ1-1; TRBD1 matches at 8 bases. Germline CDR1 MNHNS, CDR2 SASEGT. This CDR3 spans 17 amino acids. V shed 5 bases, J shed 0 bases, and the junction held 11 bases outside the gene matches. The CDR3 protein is CASSRGQGAILNTEAFF. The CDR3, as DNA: TGTGCCAGCAGTAGGGGCCAGGGGGCGATCCTGAACACTGAAGCTTTCTTT.

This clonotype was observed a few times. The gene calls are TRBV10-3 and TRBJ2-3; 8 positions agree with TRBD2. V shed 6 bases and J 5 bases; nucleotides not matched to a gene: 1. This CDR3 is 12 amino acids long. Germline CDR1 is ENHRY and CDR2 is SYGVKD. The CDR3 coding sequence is TGTGCCATCAGAGCGGGAGAAGATACGCAGTATTTT. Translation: CAIRAGEDTQYF.

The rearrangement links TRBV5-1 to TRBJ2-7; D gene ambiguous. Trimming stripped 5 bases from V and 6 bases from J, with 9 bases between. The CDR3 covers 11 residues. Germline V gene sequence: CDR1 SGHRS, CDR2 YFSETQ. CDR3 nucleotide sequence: TGCGCCAGCAGGGAGTCCCGCGAGCAGTACTTC. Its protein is CASRESREQYF.

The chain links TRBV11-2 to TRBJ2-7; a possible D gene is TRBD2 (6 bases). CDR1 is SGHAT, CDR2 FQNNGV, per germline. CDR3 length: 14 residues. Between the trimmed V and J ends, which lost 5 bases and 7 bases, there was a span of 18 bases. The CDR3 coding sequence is TGTGCCAGCAGCCGCGTAGCGGTGGCTTTAGAGCAGTACTTC. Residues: CASSRVAVALEQYF.

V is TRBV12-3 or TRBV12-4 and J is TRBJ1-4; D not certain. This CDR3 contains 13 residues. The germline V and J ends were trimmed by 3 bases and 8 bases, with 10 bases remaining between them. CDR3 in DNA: TGTGCCAGCAGTTTTTCGGCCAGAGAAAAACTGTTTTTT. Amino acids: CASSFSAREKLFF.

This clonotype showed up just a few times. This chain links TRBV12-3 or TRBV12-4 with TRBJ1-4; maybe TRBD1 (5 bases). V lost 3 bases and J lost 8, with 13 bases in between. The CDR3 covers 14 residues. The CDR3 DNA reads TGTGCCAGCAGTTTGTCAGGGATCGGGGAAAAACTGTTTTTT. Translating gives CASSLSGIGEKLFF.

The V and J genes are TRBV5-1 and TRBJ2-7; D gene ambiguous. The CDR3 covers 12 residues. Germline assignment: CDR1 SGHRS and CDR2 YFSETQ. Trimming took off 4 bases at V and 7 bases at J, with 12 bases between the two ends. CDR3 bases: TGCGCCAGCAGCGGCCTCTTAGGGGAGCAGTACTTC. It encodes CASSGLLGEQYF.

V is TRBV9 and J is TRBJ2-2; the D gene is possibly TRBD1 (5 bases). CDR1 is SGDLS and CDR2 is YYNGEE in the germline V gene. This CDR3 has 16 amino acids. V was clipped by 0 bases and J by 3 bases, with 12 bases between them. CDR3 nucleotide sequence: TGTGCCAGCAGCGTAGGGGAAGGGGCCGACACCGGGGAGCTGTTTTTT. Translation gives CASSVGEGADTGELFF. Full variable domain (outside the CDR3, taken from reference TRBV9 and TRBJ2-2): DSGVTQTPKHLITATGQRVTLRCSPRSGDLSVYWYQQSLDQGLQFLIQYYNGEERAKGNILERFSAQQFPDLHSELNLSSLELGDSALYFCASSVGEGADTGELFFGEGSRLTVL.

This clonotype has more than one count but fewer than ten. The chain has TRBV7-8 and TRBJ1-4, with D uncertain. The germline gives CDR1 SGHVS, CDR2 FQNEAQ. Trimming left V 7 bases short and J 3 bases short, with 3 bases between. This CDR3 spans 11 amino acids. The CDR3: CASTANEKLFF. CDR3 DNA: TGTGCCAGCACCGCTAATGAAAAACTGTTTTTT.

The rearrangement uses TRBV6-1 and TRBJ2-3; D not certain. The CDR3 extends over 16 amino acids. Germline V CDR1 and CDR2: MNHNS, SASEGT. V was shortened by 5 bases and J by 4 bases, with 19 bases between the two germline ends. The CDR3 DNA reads TGTGCCAGCAGTCCCCAGGTCCCCATAAGGGCAGATACGCAGTATTTT. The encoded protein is CASSPQVPIRADTQYF.

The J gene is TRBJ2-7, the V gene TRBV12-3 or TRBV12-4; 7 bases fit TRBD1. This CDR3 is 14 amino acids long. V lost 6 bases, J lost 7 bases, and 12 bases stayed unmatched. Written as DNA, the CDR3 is TGTGCCAGCAGGGGAGAGGGGGCTTTTGGGGAGCAGTACTTC. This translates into CASRGEGAFGEQYF.

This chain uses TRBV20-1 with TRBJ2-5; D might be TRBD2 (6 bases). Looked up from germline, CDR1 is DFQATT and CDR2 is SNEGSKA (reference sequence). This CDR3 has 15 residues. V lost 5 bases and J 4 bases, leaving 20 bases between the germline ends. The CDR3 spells CSAGGWSVRRETQYF. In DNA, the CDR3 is TGCAGTGCTGGGGGGTGGAGCGTCAGGCGAGAGACCCAGTACTTC.

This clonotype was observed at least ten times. The DNA of the CDR3 is TGCGCCAGCAGCCCCCGACAGGGGGTCTCCTACGAGCAGTACTTC. This codes for CASSPRQGVSYEQYF. This chain joins TRBV5-1 and TRBJ2-7; 9 nucleotides align to TRBD1. Trimming at V came to 4 bases and at J to 0 bases, leaving 5 bases not matched to a gene. The CDR3 runs 15 residues. CDR1 and CDR2 (germline): SGHRS, YFSETQ.

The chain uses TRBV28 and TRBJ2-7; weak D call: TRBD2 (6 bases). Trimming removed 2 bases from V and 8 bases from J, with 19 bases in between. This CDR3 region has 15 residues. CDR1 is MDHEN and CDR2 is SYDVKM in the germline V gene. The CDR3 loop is CASSLGPRRGHQQYF. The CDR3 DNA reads TGTGCCAGCAGTTTAGGACCCAGGAGGGGCCACCAGCAGTACTTC. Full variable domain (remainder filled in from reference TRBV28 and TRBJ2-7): DVKVTQSSRYLVKRTGEKVFLECVQDMDHENMFWYRQDPGLGLRLIYFSYDVKMKEKGDIPEGYSVSREKKERFSLILESASTNQTSMYLCASSLGPRRGHQQYFGPGTRLTVT.

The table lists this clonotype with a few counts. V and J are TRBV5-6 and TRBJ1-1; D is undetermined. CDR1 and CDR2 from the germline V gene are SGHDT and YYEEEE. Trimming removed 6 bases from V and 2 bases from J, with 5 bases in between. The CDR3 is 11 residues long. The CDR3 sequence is CASTYNTEAFF. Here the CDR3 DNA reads TGTGCCAGCACCTATAACACTGAAGCTTTCTTT.

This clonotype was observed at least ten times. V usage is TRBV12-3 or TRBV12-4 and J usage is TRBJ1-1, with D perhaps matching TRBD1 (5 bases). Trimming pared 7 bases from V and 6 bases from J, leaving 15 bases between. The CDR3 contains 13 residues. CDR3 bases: TGTGCCAGCAACTGGCCCGGGACCCCTGAAGCTTTCTTT. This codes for CASNWPGTPEAFF.

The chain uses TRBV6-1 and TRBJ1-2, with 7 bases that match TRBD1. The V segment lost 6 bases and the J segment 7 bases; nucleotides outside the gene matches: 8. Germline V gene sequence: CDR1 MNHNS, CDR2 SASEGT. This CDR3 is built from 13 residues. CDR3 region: CASSRQGKSGYTF. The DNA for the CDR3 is TGTGCCAGCAGCCGACAGGGAAAGTCTGGCTACACCTTC.

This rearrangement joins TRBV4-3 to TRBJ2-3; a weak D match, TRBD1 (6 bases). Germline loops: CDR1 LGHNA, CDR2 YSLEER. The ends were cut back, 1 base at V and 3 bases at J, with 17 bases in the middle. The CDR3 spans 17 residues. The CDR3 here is CASSQGSFTGKTDTQYF. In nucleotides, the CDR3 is TGCGCCAGCAGCCAAGGTTCCTTTACAGGGAAAACAGATACGCAGTATTTT.

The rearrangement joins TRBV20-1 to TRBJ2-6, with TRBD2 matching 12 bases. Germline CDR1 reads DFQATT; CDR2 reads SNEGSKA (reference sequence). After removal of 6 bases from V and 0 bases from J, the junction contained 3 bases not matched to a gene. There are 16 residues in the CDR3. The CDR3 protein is CSALAGGYSGANVLTF. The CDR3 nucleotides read TGCAGTGCGCTAGCGGGAGGGTACTCTGGGGCCAACGTCCTGACTTTC.

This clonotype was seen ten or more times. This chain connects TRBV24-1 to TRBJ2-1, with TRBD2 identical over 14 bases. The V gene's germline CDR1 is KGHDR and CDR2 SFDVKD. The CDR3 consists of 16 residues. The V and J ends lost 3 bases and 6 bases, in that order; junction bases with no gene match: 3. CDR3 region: CATSDGGLAGVNEQFF. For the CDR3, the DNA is TGTGCCACCAGTGATGGGGGACTAGCGGGAGTCAATGAGCAGTTCTTC.

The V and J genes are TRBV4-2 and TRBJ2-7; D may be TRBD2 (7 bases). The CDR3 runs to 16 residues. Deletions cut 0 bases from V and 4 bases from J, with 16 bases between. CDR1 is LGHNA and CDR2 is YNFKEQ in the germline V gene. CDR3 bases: TGTGCCAGCAGCCAAGACTCCGGGGGGCCAGTATACGAGCAGTACTTC. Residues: CASSQDSGGPVYEQYF.

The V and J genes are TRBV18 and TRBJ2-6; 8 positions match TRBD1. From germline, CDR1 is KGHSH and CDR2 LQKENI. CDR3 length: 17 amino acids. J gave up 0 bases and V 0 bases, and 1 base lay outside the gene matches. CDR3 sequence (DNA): TGTGCCAGCTCACCACCCGACAGGGGCTCTGGGGCCAACGTCCTGACTTTC. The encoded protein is CASSPPDRGSGANVLTF.

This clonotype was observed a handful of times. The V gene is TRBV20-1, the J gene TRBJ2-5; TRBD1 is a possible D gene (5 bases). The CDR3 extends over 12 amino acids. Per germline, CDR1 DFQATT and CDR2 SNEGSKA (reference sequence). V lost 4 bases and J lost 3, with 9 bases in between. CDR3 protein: CSAIPTEETQYF. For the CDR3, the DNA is TGCAGTGCTATTCCGACAGAAGAGACCCAGTACTTC.

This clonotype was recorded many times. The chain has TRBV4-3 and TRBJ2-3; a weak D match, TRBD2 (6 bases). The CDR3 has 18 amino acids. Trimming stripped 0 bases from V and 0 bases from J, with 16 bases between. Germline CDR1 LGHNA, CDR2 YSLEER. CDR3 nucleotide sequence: TGCGCCAGCAGCCAAGATCTGGCGGGACTCACTAGCACAGATACGCAGTATTTT. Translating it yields CASSQDLAGLTSTDTQYF.

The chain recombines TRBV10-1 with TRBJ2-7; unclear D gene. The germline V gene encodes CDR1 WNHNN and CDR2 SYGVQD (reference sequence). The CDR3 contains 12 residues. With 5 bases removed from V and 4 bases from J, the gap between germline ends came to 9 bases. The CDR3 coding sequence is TGCGCCAGCAGTAACAATCTTTACGAGCAGTACTTC. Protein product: CASSNNLYEQYF.

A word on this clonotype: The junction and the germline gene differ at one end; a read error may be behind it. The CDR3 DNA follows: TGCTGTGCTAGGCTAGCGGGGAGTTTCCCCAATGAGCAGTTCTTC. This translates into CCARLAGSFPNEQFF. The V gene is TRBV20-1, the J gene TRBJ2-1, with 9 bases aligning to TRBD2. The length of the CDR3 is 15 residues. From germline, CDR1 is DFQATT and CDR2 SNEGSKA (reference sequence).